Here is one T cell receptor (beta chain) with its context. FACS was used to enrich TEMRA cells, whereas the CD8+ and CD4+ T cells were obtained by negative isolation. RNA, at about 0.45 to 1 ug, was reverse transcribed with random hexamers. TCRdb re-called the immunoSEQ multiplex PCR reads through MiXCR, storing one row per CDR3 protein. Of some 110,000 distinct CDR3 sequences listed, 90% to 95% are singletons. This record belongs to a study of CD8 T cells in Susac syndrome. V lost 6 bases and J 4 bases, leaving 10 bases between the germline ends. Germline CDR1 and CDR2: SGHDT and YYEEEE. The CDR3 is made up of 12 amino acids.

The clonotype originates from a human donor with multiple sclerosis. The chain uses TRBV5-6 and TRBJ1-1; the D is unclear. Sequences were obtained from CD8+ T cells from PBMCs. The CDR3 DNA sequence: TGTGCCAGCACCCTTGGGGTCACTGAAGCTTTCTTT. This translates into CASTLGVTEAFF.